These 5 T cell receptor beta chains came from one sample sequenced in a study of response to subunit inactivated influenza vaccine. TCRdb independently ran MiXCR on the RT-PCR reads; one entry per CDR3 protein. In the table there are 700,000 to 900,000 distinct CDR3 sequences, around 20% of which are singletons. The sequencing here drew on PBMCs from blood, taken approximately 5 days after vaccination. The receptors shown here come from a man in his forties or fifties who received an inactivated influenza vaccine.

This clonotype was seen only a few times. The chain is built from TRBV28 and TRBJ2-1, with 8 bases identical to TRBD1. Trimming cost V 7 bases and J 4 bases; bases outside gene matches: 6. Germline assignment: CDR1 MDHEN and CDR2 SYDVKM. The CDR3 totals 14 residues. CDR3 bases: TGTGCCAGCACCCCGGGGGACAGGTACAATGAGCAGTTCTTC. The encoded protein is CASTPGDRYNEQFF.

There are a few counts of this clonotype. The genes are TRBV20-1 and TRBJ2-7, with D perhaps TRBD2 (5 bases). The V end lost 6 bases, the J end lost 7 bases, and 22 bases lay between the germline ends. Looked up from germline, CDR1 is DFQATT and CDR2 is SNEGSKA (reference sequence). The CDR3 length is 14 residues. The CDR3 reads CSARSGTRWEEQYF. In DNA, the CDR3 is TGCAGTGCAAGGTCCGGCACCCGGTGGGAGGAGCAGTACTTC.

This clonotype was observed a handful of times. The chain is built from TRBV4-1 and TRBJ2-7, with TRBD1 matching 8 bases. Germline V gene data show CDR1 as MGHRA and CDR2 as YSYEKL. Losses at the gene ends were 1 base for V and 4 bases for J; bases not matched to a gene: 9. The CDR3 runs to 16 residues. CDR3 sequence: CASSQGPGTGLYEQYF. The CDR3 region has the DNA TGCGCCAGCAGCCAAGGCCCTGGGACAGGCCTTTACGAGCAGTACTTC.

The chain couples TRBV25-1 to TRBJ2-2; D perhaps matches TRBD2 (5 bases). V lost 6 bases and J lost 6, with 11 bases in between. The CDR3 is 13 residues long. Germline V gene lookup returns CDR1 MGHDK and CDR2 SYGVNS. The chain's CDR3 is CASRTGSSGELFF. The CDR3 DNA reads TGTGCCAGCAGGACGGGGAGTTCCGGGGAGCTGTTTTTT.

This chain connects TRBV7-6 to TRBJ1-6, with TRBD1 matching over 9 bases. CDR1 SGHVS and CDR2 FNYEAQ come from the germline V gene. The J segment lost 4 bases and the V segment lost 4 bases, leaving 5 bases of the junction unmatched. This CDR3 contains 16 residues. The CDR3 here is CASSSRQGEYNSPLHF. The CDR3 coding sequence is TGTGCCAGCAGCTCACGACAGGGGGAGTATAATTCACCCCTCCACTTT.